This T cell receptor beta chain is drawn from a study of blood T cell repertoires in COVID-19. Data came from immunoSEQ multiplex PCR; TCRdb stores just in-frame clones and leaves some out. Altogether some 200,000 clones are present, around 86% being singletons, with the ten largest covering over 4.5%. The TCR comes from a man older than 75 with acute or convalescent COVID-19. What was sequenced was peripheral blood.

CDR3 sequence reads: CATSGLSTVHSYNEQFF. CDR3 nucleotide sequence: TGTGCCACCAGCGGATTATCGACTGTTCATTCCTACAATGAGCAGTTCTTC. The chain carries TRBV15 and TRBJ2-1; D unresolved. CDR1 is LNHNV, CDR2 YYDKDF, per germline (reference sequence). There are 17 residues in the CDR3. The ends were cut back, 5 bases at V and 1 base at J, with 18 bases in the middle.